Below are 11 T cell receptor beta chains sequenced from a single sample in a study of metastatic and nonmetastatic thyroid tumors. Every patient underwent thyroid surgery untreated. TCRdb re-clonotyped the PCR reads via MiXCR. The sample records about 48,000 clones, approximately 20% being singletons. Sequenced sample: blood. The source of these receptors is a male donor with papillary thyroid cancer or a benign thyroid nodule (not recorded which). Some clones in this sample may be carry-over from other donors' samples.

This clone was observed at least ten times. The V call is TRBV11-2, the J call TRBJ1-6; no clear D gene. This CDR3 contains 14 residues. Germline V lookup: CDR1 SGHAT, CDR2 FQNNGV. Between the trimmed V and J ends, which lost 3 bases and 7 bases, there was a span of 10 bases. This CDR3 is CASSFHLQNSPLHF. The CDR3 coding sequence is TGTGCCAGCAGCTTCCATTTACAGAATTCACCCCTCCACTTT.

This clone was seen repeatedly, ten times or more. V and J are TRBV10-1 and TRBJ2-1, with 10 bases that match TRBD2. The germline V gene encodes CDR1 WNHNN and CDR2 SYGVQD (reference sequence). Trimming cost V 3 bases and J 3 bases; bases outside gene matches: 2. The CDR3 runs to 15 residues. The CDR3 sequence: CASSELAGGYNEQFF. DNA for the CDR3: TGCGCCAGCAGTGAATTAGCGGGAGGCTACAATGAGCAGTTCTTC.

The chain couples TRBV20-1 to TRBJ1-1, with 7 bases fitting TRBD1. The CDR3 consists of 14 residues. The ends lost 0 bases at V and 4 bases at J; junction bases unmatched: 5. Germline lookup yields CDR1 DFQATT and CDR2 SNEGSKA (reference sequence). The CDR3 protein is CSARDKGASTEAFF. The CDR3, as DNA: TGCAGTGCTAGAGATAAGGGGGCGAGCACTGAAGCTTTCTTT.

This clone has at least ten counts. The CDR3 sequence is CASGPLGSNYGYTF. The CDR3 coding sequence is TGTGCCAGCGGTCCTTTGGGCAGTAACTATGGCTACACCTTC. This chain uses TRBV28 with TRBJ1-2; D unclear. This CDR3 has 14 amino acids. Between the trimmed V and J ends, which lost 8 bases and 1 base, there was a span of 14 bases. CDR1 is MDHEN, CDR2 SYDVKM, per germline.

The chain uses TRBV28 and TRBJ2-5; 10 bases align to TRBD1. Germline CDR1 MDHEN, CDR2 SYDVKM. This CDR3 has 15 residues. With V trimmed by 5 bases and J by 5 bases, 8 bases remained unmatched. The CDR3 DNA reads TGTGCCAGCAGTCCAGGACAGGGGGGTCGCGAGACCCAGTACTTC. Its translation: CASSPGQGGRETQYF.

This clone appeared many times. The chain is built from TRBV10-2 and TRBJ2-5; either TRBD1 or TRBD2 may supply D (6 bases each). CDR1 WSHSY and CDR2 SAAADI come from the germline V gene. This CDR3 has 15 residues. V dropped 6 bases and J dropped 4 bases, with 18 bases sitting between them. CDR3 residues: CASRLLRGRRETQYF. The CDR3 nucleotides read TGCGCCAGCAGACTCCTACGGGGGCGCAGAGAGACCCAGTACTTC.

In this sample, this clone turned up a few times. A single base separates this from a much larger clone, so it may be a read error. The chain couples TRBV27 to TRBJ2-7; possible D gene TRBD2, 6 bases. From germline, CDR1 is MNHEY and CDR2 SMNVEV (reference sequence). This CDR3 contains 15 residues. The V end was cut by 4 bases, the J end by 3 bases, with 16 bases between. CDR3 loop: CASSSSGRDIYEQYF. CDR3 in DNA: TGTGCCAGCAGTTCCTCTGGGCGGGATATCTACGAGCAGTACTTC.

This clone was counted many times. The rearrangement uses TRBV29-1 and TRBJ2-4; tentative D call: TRBD2 (6 bases). The ends were cut back, 4 bases at V and 0 bases at J, with 10 bases in the middle. CDR1 and CDR2 (germline): SQVTM, ANQGSEA. The CDR3 runs to 14 residues. CDR3 protein: CSVVQGLAKNIQYF. CDR3 bases: TGCAGCGTTGTGCAGGGACTAGCCAAAAACATTCAGTACTTC.

This clone was seen only a few times. V usage is TRBV6-5 and J usage is TRBJ2-7, with 8 bases identical to TRBD2. The V and J ends lost 1 base and 3 bases, in that order; junction bases with no gene match: 5. The length of the CDR3 is 15 residues. Germline loops: CDR1 MNHEY, CDR2 SVGAGI. The DNA of the CDR3 is TGTGCCAGCAGTTACTTGTTAGCGGGAAGCTACGAGCAGTACTTC. Translating it yields CASSYLLAGSYEQYF.

In the case of this clone: An end of the junction does not agree with germline; a read error may underlie this. Other DNA variants within this sample encode the same CDR3. This chain uses TRBV6-1 with TRBJ1-2; tentative D call: TRBD1 (5 bases). Germline values: CDR1 MNHNS, CDR2 SASEGT. The CDR3 spans 12 residues. The CDR3 sequence is CASGDGGSGYTF. The CDR3 DNA follows: TGTGCCAGCGGGGACGGGGGTAGCGGATACACATTC.

The chain uses TRBV5-1 and TRBJ2-5; the D call may be TRBD1 or TRBD2 (5 bases each). Germline V gene data show CDR1 as SGHRS and CDR2 as YFSETQ. The V gene lost 2 bases and the J gene lost 5 bases, with 19 bases spanning the gap. This CDR3 comprises 16 residues. The CDR3 region is CASSFFPGPSGETQYF. CDR3 in DNA: TGCGCCAGCAGCTTCTTCCCGGGACCGTCCGGGGAGACCCAGTACTTC.